This T cell receptor beta chain was sequenced in a study of blood T cell repertoires in COVID-19. Whole-study context: COVID-19 samples, acute and convalescent, were from the United States, Italy and Spain. PBMCs, B-cell-depleted T cells, or T cells were the source of the cDNA or gDNA that made up the material.

This CDR3 spans 15 amino acids. Germline CDR1 is MNHEY and CDR2 is SVGEGT. After removal of 2 bases from V and 4 bases from J, the junction contained 2 bases not matched to a gene. Original processing methods: Amplification of reference gene primers provided the estimated nucleated cell counts. TCRdb's copy holds only in-frame clones and misses some; the assay was immunoSEQ multiplex PCR. From that table come the V and J calls and clone size; the DNA was used to work out D and trimming. The table has 120,000 to 150,000 clones, around 87% seen once. The sequencing sample was made of peripheral blood. This rearrangement joins TRBV6-2 or TRBV6-3 to TRBJ2-1; 10 bases are a match to TRBD2. The sequence came from an elderly man with acute or convalescent COVID-19. Here the CDR3 DNA reads TGTGCCAGCAGTTACACGGGACTAGCGTACAATGAGCAGTTCTTC. Residues: CASSYTGLAYNEQFF.